The rows below give T cell receptor beta chains drawn from one sample of a study of blood T cell repertoires in COVID-19. The method was immunoSEQ multiplex PCR; TCRdb's version includes in-frame clones alone and lacks a portion of them. The sample consists of around 300,000 clones, around 84% of them appearing once. The sample consisted of PBMCs or T cells enriched from blood (not recorded which). The receptors stem from a woman in her fifties or sixties who had recovered from COVID-19. The CDR3 runs from the conserved cysteine through the conserved F or W. The D gene is left open where the match is weak. Only some rows state a clone size, as once, few, many or a class for expanded clones.

d_gene: .; abundance: .; v_gene: TRBV5-1; j_gene: TRBJ2-1; CDR3aa: CASSFEGFAYNEQFF; CDR3nt: TGCGCCAGCAGCTTTGAGGGATTCGCCTACAATGAGCAGTTCTTC
d_gene: .; abundance: .; v_gene: TRBV15; j_gene: TRBJ2-2; CDR3aa: CATSRGVGLNTGELFF; CDR3nt: TGTGCCACCAGCAGAGGGGTCGGACTAAACACCGGGGAGCTGTTTTTT
d_gene: TRBD2; abundance: .; v_gene: TRBV20-1; j_gene: TRBJ2-1; CDR3aa: CSASKPPSGGGNEQFF; CDR3nt: TGCAGTGCTAGTAAACCCCCTAGCGGGGGGGGGAATGAGCAGTTCTTC
d_gene: .; abundance: .; v_gene: TRBV27; j_gene: TRBJ2-3; CDR3aa: CASSPGVDTQYF; CDR3nt: TGTGCCAGCAGCCCCGGGGTGGATACGCAGTATTTT
d_gene: .; abundance: once; v_gene: TRBV9; j_gene: TRBJ1-1; CDR3aa: CANSVGAVNTEAFF; CDR3nt: TGTGCCAACAGCGTTGGGGCTGTGAACACTGAAGCTTTCTTT
d_gene: .; abundance: .; v_gene: TRBV18; j_gene: TRBJ2-7; CDR3aa: CASSPPAQGTYEQYF; CDR3nt: TGTGCCAGCTCACCACCGGCACAGGGTACCTACGAGCAGTACTTC
d_gene: .; abundance: .; v_gene: TRBV6-2/TRBV6-3; j_gene: TRBJ2-7; CDR3aa: CASSYFSGLTYEQYF; CDR3nt: TGTGCCAGCAGTTACTTTAGCGGATTGACCTACGAGCAGTACTTC
d_gene: TRBD2; abundance: .; v_gene: TRBV27; j_gene: TRBJ2-3; CDR3aa: CASSLSAGASGDIGTQYF; CDR3nt: TGTGCCAGCAGTTTATCGGCCGGGGCTAGCGGGGACATAGGTACGCAGTATTTT
d_gene: TRBD1; abundance: .; v_gene: TRBV27; j_gene: TRBJ2-7; CDR3aa: CASSSIGQGLYEQYF; CDR3nt: TGTGCCAGCAGTTCTATCGGACAGGGGCTCTACGAGCAGTACTTC
d_gene: TRBD1; abundance: once; v_gene: TRBV4-1; j_gene: TRBJ2-5; CDR3aa: CASSQDWDRSWVETQYF; CDR3nt: TGCGCCAGCAGCCAAGATTGGGACAGGAGTTGGGTGGAGACCCAGTACTTC
d_gene: .; abundance: .; v_gene: TRBV2; j_gene: TRBJ2-3; CDR3aa: CASSHGILTDTQYF; CDR3nt: TGTGCCTCCTCACACGGGATACTCACAGATACGCAGTATTTT
d_gene: TRBD1; abundance: .; v_gene: TRBV7-9; j_gene: TRBJ1-4; CDR3aa: CASSLDRGTNEKLFF; CDR3nt: TGTGCCAGCAGCTTAGACAGGGGAACTAATGAAAAACTGTTTTTT
d_gene: .; abundance: .; v_gene: TRBV6-5; j_gene: TRBJ1-1; CDR3aa: CASTPRGDGTEAFF; CDR3nt: TGTGCCAGTACCCCACGGGGGGACGGCACTGAAGCTTTCTTT
d_gene: TRBD1; abundance: .; v_gene: TRBV19; j_gene: TRBJ1-2; CDR3aa: CASSMWGSTGDNYGYTF; CDR3nt: TGTGCCAGTAGTATGTGGGGCTCGACAGGGGACAACTATGGCTACACCTTC
d_gene: TRBD1; abundance: .; v_gene: TRBV6-5; j_gene: TRBJ1-1; CDR3aa: CASSRTGDTEAFF; CDR3nt: TGTGCCAGCAGTAGGACAGGGGACACTGAAGCTTTCTTT
d_gene: .; abundance: once; v_gene: TRBV6-1; j_gene: TRBJ1-5; CDR3aa: CASSGDLGGPGLGDQPQHF; CDR3nt: TGTGCCAGCAGTGGTGACCTCGGGGGACCGGGGTTGGGGGATCAGCCCCAGCATTTT
d_gene: .; abundance: .; v_gene: TRBV10-1; j_gene: TRBJ2-1; CDR3aa: CASSARENNEQFF; CDR3nt: TGCGCCAGCAGTGCTCGGGAAAACAATGAGCAGTTCTTC